This TCR beta chain was sequenced during a study of T cells in Graves' hyperthyroidism and ophthalmopathy. Study in general: Specimen type is peripheral blood, collected at initial diagnosis prior to any treatment.

Amplified TCR beta CDR3 regions came from RNA transcripts. First-round RT-PCR with HTBI primers amplified the TCR CDR3 region. From the multiplex PCR reads, TCRdb called clonotypes with MiXCR, one entry per CDR3 protein. The sample has 450,000 to 600,000 distinct CDR3 sequences; 12% to 15% are singletons. This clonotype was sampled from a woman aged 40 to 49 with Graves' hyperthyroidism. The sequenced material came from blood.

DNA for the CDR3: TGTGCCAGTAGCCAATTCTCCGGGACTAGCGGACAAGAGACCCAGTACTTC. Amino acids: CASSQFSGTSGQETQYF. The chain recombines TRBV19 with TRBJ2-5, with 11 bases matching TRBD2. Trimming took 6 bases from V and 2 from J; bases not matched to a gene: 11. Germline V gene sequence: CDR1 LNHDA, CDR2 SQIVND (reference sequence). This CDR3 has 17 amino acids.